The 5 T cell receptor beta chains reported below all come from one sample, sequenced in a study of CD8+ T cells in alopecia areata. Noted treatment: oral pan-JAK inhibitor, 5-10 mg twice daily. It was cDNA, reverse transcribed from extracted RNA, that served as the sequencing template. Libraries were prepared by immunoSEQ multiplex PCR; TCRdb keeps only in-frame clonotypes and omits some of them. The sample lists about 120,000 clones; approximately 53% were seen once. The sequenced sample was CD4+ T cells sorted from blood, obtained at week 4, from a patient treated with tofacitinib. These receptor sequences come from a human donor with alopecia areata.

The V gene is TRBV29-1, the J gene TRBJ2-7; 9 bases are a match to TRBD1. The germline V gene has CDR1 SQVTM and CDR2 ANQGSEA. V shed 5 bases and J 3 bases; nucleotides not matched to a gene: 8. This CDR3 has 14 amino acids. The CDR3 sequence is CSVRDGTGSYEQYF. DNA for the CDR3: TGCAGCGTTAGGGATGGGACAGGGAGCTACGAGCAGTACTTC.

The V call is TRBV7-9, the J call TRBJ1-2; TRBD1 agrees at 8 bases. Germline values: CDR1 SEHNR, CDR2 FQNEAQ (reference sequence). The J segment lost 0 bases and the V segment lost 5 bases, leaving 5 bases of the junction unmatched. CDR3 length: 15 residues. The CDR3 DNA reads TGTGCCAGCAGCGCCGGGACAGGCGCTAACTATGGCTACACCTTC. Protein sequence: CASSAGTGANYGYTF.

In its sample, this clone was seen once. This rearrangement joins TRBV7-9 to TRBJ2-2, with 10 positions matching TRBD1. V lost 5 bases, J lost 3 bases, and 3 bases stayed unmatched. The CDR3 is 15 residues long. The germline V gene encodes CDR1 SEHNR and CDR2 FQNEAQ (reference sequence). This CDR3 is CASSPGTGDTGELFF. DNA of the CDR3: TGTGCCAGCAGCCCAGGGACAGGGGACACCGGGGAGCTGTTTTTT.

This clone is termed medium-sized (0.01 to 0.1%). The chain links TRBV19 to TRBJ2-7, with D possibly matching TRBD2 (5 bases). Germline CDR1 and CDR2: LNHDA and SQIVND (reference sequence). The germline V and J ends were trimmed by 6 bases and 2 bases, with 8 bases remaining between them. This CDR3 region has 12 residues. DNA of the CDR3: TGTGCCAGTAGCCGGGATCCCTACGAGCAGTACTTC. Its translation: CASSRDPYEQYF.

V gene TRBV29-1 combines with J gene TRBJ2-3, with D perhaps matching TRBD1 (5 bases). Germline CDR1 and CDR2: SQVTM and ANQGSEA. V lost 3 bases and J 1 base, leaving 11 bases between the germline ends. CDR3 length equals 14 residues. The CDR3 DNA follows: TGCAGCGTTGACTTGGGCAGGGGCACAGATACGCAGTATTTT. Translation: CSVDLGRGTDTQYF.